This TCR beta chain was retrieved from a study of CD4 T cells in relation to SARS-CoV-2 and coronaviruses. Study at large: Median patient age was roughly 35 years, spanning 21 to 72 years. Of the patients, about 8 were male, a few female, two Hispanic.

Produced via immunoSEQ multiplex PCR; TCRdb's table is partial and in-frame only. Of around 40,000 clones in the sample, roughly 84% were seen once. As for this clone: Antigen: not known.

The ends lost 4 bases at V and 0 bases at J; junction bases unmatched: 10. The germline gives CDR1 SGHNT, CDR2 YYREEE (reference sequence). CDR3 length equals 19 residues. Sequenced sample: naive CD4+ T cells from PBMCs, cultured in vitro. Indicated subset: naive CD4+ T cells isolated by negative enrichment. The chain is built from TRBV5-4 and TRBJ2-2, with 12 bases lining up with TRBD2. The source of this sequence is an adult with COVID-19. The CDR3 loop reads CASSTGLAGLNTNTGELFF. CDR3 sequence (DNA): TGTGCCAGCAGCACGGGACTAGCGGGCCTTAATACGAACACCGGGGAGCTGTTTTTT.